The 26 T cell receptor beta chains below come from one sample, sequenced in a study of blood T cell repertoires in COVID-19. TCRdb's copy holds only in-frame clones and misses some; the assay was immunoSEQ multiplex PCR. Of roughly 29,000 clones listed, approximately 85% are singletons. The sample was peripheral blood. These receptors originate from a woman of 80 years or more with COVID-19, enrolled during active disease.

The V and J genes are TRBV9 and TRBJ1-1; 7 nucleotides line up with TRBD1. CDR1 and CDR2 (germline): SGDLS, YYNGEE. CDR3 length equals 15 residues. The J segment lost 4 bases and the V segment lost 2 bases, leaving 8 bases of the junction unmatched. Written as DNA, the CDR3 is TGTGCCAGCAGCGTTCTGACAGGGTTGTCCACTGAAGCTTTCTTT. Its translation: CASSVLTGLSTEAFF.

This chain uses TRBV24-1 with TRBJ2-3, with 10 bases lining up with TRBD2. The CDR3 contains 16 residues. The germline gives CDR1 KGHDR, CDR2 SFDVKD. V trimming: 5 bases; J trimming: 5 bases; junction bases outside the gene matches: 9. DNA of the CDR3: TGTGCCACCAGTGGGGGAAGTAGCGGGGGGCTAGATACGCAGTATTTT. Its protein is CATSGGSSGGLDTQYF.

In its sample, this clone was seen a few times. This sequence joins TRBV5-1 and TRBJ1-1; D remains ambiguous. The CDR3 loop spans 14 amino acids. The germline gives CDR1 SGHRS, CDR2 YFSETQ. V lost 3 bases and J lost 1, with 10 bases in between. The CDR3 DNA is TGCGCCAGCAGCTCGACCCGGAGGAACACTGAAGCTTTCTTT. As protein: CASSSTRRNTEAFF.

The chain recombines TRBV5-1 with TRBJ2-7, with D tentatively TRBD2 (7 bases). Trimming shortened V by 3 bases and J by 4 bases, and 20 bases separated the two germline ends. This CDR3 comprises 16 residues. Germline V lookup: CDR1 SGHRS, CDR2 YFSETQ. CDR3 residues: CASSSAGAGRPYEQYF. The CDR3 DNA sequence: TGCGCCAGCAGCTCTGCGGGGGCGGGAAGGCCTTACGAGCAGTACTTC.

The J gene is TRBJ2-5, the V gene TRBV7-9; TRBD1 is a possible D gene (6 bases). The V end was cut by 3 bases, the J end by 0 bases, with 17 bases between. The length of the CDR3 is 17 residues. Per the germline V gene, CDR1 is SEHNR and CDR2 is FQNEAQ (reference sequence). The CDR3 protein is CASSFYRDTLYQETQYF. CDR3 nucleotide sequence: TGTGCCAGCAGCTTTTACCGGGACACCCTGTACCAAGAGACCCAGTACTTC.

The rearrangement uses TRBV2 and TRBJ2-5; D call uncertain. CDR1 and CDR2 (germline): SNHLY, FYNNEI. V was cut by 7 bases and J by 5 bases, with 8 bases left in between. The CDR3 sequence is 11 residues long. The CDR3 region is CASIGFETQYF. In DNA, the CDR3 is TGTGCCAGCATCGGGTTCGAGACCCAGTACTTC. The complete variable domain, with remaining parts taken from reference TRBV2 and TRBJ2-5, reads EPEVTQTPSHQVTQMGQEVILRCVPISNHLYFYWYRQILGQKVEFLVSFYNNEISEKSEIFDDQFSVERPDGSNFTLKIRSTKLEDSAMYFCASIGFETQYFGPGTRLLVL.

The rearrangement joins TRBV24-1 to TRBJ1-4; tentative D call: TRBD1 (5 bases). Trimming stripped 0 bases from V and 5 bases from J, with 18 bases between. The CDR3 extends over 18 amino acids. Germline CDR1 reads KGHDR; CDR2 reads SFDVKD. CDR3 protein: CATSDLQSGATVNEKLFF. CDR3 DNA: TGTGCCACCAGTGATTTGCAAAGTGGGGCGACAGTAAATGAAAAACTGTTTTTT.

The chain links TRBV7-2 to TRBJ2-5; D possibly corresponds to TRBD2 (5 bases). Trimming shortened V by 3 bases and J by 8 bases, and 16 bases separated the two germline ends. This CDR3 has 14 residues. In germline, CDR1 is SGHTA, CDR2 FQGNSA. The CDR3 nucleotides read TGTGCCAGCAGCTTGTCGGGAACTAGGAGAACCCAGTACTTC. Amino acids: CASSLSGTRRTQYF.

CDR3: CASVLTGGNYEQYF. The CDR3 coding sequence is TGTGCTAGTGTCCTCACAGGGGGCAACTACGAGCAGTACTTC. The rearrangement joins TRBV12-5 to TRBJ2-7, with 9 bases fitting TRBD1. V was clipped by 7 bases and J by 3 bases; unmatched bases: 7. The germline V gene has CDR1 LGHNT and CDR2 FRNRAP. This CDR3 is built from 14 residues.

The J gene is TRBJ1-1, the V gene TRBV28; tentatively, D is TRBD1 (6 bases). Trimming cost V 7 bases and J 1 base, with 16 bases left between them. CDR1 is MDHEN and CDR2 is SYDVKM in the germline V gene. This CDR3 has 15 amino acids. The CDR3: CASTVGRGRNTEAFF. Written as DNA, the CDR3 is TGTGCCAGCACAGTTGGCAGGGGACGGAACACTGAAGCTTTCTTT. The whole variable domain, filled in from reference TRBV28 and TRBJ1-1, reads DVKVTQSSRYLVKRTGEKVFLECVQDMDHENMFWYRQDPGLGLRLIYFSYDVKMKEKGDIPEGYSVSREKKERFSLILESASTNQTSMYLCASTVGRGRNTEAFFGQGTRLTVV.

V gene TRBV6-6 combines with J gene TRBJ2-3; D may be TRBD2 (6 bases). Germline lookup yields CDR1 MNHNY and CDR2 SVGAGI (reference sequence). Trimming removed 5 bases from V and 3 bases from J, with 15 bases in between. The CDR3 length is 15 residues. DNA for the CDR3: TGTGCCAGCAGTAGCACTAGCCAGCAAACAGATACGCAGTATTTT. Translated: CASSSTSQQTDTQYF.

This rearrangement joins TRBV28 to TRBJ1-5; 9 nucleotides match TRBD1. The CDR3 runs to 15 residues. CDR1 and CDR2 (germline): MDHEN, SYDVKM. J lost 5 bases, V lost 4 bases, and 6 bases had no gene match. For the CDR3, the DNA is TGTGCCAGCAGTTCCCCCGGACAGGGGCATCAGCCCCAGCATTTT. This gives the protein CASSSPGQGHQPQHF.

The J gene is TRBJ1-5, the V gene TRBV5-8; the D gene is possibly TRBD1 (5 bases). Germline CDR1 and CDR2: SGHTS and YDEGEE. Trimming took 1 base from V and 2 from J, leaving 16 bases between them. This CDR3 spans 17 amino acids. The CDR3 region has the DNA TGTGCCAGCAGCTTGAACGTGGGGCGGCCGGGCAATCAGCCCCAGCATTTT. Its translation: CASSLNVGRPGNQPQHF.

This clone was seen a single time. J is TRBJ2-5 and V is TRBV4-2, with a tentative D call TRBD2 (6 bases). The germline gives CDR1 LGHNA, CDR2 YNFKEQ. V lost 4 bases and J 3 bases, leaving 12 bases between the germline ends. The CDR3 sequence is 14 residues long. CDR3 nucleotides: TGTGCCAGCAGCCCCCGGGGGATAGAAGAGACCCAGTACTTC. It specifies CASSPRGIEETQYF.

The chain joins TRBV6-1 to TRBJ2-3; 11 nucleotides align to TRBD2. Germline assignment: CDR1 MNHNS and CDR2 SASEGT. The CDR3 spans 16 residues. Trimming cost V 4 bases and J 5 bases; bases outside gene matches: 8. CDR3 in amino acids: CASSAHSGGAGDTQYF. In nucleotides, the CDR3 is TGTGCCAGCAGTGCTCATAGCGGGGGGGCGGGAGATACGCAGTATTTT.

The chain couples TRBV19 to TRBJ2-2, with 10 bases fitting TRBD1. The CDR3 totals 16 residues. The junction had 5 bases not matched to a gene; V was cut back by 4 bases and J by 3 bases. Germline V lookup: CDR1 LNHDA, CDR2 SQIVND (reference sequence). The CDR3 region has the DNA TGTGCCAGTAGTAGAGGACAGGGGGGGGACACCGGGGAGCTGTTTTTT. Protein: CASSRGQGGDTGELFF.

In DNA form, the CDR3 reads TGTGCCAGCAGCGGCGGGCAAACTAGCGGGGGGGCAGAGCAGTTCTTC. It is translated as CASSGGQTSGGAEQFF. The chain links TRBV5-4 to TRBJ2-1; 13 bases are shared with TRBD2. Germline CDR1 and CDR2: SGHNT and YYREEE (reference sequence). The CDR3 runs to 16 residues. The trim removed 4 bases at V and 10 bases at J, leaving 11 bases unmatched.

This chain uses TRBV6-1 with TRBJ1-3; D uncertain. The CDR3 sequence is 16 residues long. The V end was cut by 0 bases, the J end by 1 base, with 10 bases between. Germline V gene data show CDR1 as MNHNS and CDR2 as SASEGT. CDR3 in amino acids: CASSEAHFYSGNTIYF. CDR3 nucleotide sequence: TGTGCCAGCAGTGAAGCGCATTTCTATTCTGGAAACACCATATATTTT.

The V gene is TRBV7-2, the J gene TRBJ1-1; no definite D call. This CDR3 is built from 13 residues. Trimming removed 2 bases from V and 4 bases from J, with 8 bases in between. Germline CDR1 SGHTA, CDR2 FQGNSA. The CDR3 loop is CASSLRSRTEAFF. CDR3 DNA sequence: TGTGCCAGCAGCTTACGGTCTCGCACTGAAGCTTTCTTT.

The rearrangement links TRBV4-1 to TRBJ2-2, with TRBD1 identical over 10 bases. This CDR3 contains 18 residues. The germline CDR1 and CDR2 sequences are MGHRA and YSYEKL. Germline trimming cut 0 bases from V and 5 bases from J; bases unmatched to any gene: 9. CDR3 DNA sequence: TGCGCCAGCAGCCAAGAAGGGTTGGGACAGGGGACTACCGGGGAGCTGTTTTTT. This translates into CASSQEGLGQGTTGELFF.

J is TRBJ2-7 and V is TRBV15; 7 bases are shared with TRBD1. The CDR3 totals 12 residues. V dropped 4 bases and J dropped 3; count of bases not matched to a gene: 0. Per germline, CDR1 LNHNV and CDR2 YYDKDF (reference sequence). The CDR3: CATSNRGYEQYF. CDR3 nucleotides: TGTGCCACCAGCAACAGGGGCTACGAGCAGTACTTC.

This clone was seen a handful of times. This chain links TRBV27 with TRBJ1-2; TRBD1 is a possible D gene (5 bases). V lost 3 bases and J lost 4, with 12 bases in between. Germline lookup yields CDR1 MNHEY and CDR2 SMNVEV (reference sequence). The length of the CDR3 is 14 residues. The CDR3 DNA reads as TGTGCCAGCAGTTTGGCGGGGGGGGGCTATGGCTACACCTTC. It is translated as CASSLAGGGYGYTF.

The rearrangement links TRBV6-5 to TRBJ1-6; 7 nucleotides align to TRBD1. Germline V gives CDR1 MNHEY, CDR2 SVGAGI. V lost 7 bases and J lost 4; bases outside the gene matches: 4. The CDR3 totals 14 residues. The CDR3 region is CASIGTVYNSPLHF. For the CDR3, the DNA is TGTGCCAGCATCGGGACAGTATATAATTCACCCCTCCACTTT.

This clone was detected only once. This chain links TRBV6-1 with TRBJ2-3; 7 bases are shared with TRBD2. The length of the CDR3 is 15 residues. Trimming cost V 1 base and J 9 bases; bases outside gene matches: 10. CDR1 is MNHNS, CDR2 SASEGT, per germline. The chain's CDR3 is CASSEGELAVLTQYF. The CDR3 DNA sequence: TGTGCCAGCAGTGAAGGGGAGCTAGCGGTCCTAACGCAGTATTTT.

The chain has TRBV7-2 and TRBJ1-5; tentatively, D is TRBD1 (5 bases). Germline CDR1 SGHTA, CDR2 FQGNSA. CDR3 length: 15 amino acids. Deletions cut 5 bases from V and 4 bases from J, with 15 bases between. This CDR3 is CASSVQEAGNQPQHF. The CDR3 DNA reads TGTGCCAGCAGCGTACAGGAGGCGGGAAATCAGCCCCAGCATTTT.

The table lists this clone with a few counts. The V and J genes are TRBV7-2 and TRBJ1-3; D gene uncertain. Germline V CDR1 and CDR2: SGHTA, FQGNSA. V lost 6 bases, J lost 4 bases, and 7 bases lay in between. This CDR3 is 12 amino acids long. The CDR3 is CASSPGGNTIYF. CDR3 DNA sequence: TGTGCCAGCAGTCCCGGGGGAAACACCATATATTTT.